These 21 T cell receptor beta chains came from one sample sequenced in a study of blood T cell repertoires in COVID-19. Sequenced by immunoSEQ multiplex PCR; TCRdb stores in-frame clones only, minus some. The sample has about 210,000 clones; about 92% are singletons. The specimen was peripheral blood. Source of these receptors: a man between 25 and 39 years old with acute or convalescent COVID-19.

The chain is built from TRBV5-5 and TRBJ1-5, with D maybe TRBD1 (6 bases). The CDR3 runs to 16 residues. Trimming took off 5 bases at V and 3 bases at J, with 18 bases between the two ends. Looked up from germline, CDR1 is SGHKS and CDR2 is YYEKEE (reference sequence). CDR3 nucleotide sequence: TGTGCCAGCAGTTCGTCAGGGGACGGGGCCAATCAGCCCCAGCATTTT. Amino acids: CASSSSGDGANQPQHF.

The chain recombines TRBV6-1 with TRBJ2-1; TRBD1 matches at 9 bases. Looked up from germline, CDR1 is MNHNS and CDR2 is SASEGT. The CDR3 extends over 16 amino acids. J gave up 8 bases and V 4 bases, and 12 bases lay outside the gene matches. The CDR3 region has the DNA TGTGCCAGCAGTGCGGAACCGGGACAGGGTAACCATGAGCAGTTCTTC. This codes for CASSAEPGQGNHEQFF.

The CDR3 DNA follows: TGTGCCAGCAGTTACCCGGGACAGTTAGCCAAAAACATTCAGTACTTC. This encodes CASSYPGQLAKNIQYF. The chain employs TRBV6-6 and TRBJ2-4, with 7 bases aligning to TRBD1. The V gene end was trimmed by 2 bases and the J gene end by 0 bases; junction bases not matched to a gene: 4. From germline, CDR1 is MNHNY and CDR2 SVGAGI (reference sequence). CDR3 size: 16 residues.

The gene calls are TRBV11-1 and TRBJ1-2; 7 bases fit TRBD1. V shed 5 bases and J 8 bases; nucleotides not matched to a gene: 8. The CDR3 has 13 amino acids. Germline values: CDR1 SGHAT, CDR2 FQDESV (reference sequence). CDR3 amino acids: CASSLDRERGYTF. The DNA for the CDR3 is TGTGCCAGCAGCCTAGACAGGGAGCGAGGCTACACCTTC. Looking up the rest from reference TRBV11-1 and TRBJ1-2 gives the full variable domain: EAEVAQSPRYKITEKSQAVAFWCDPISGHATLYWYRQILGQGPELLVQFQDESVVDDSQLPKDRFSAERLKGVDSTLKIQPAELGDSAMYLCASSLDRERGYTFGSGTRLTVV.

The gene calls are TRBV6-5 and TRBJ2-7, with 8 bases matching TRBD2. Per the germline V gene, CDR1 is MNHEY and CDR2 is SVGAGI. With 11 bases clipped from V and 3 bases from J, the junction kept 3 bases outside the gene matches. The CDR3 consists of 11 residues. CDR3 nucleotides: TGTGCCTCGGGGGGGGGCTACGAGCAGTACTTC. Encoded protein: CASGGGYEQYF.

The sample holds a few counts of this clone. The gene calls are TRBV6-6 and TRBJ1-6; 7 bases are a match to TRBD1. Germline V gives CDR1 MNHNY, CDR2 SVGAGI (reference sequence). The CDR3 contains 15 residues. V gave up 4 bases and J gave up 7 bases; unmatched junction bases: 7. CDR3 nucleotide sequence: TGTGCCAGCAGTTCCGGACAGGCCCTCAATTCACCCCTCCACTTT. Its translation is CASSSGQALNSPLHF.

The CDR3 DNA sequence: TGCGCCAGCAGCCATACCCCAGGGGCTCTGGTCTACGAGCAGTACTTC. Protein product: CASSHTPGALVYEQYF. V is TRBV4-1 and J is TRBJ2-7; tentatively, D is TRBD1 (6 bases). The CDR3 loop spans 16 amino acids. The germline V and J ends were trimmed by 3 bases and 3 bases, with 18 bases remaining between them. The germline V gene encodes CDR1 MGHRA and CDR2 YSYEKL.

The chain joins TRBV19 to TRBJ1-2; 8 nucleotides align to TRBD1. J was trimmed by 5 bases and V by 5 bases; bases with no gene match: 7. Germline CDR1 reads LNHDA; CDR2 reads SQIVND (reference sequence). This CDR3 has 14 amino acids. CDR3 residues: CASSDGQGSYGYTF. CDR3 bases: TGTGCCAGTAGTGACGGACAGGGATCTTATGGCTACACCTTC.

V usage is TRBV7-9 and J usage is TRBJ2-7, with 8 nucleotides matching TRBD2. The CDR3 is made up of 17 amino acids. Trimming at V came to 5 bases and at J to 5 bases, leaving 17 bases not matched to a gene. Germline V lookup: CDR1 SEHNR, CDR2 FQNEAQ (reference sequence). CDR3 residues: CASSAPGGALTADEQYF. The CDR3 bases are TGTGCCAGCAGCGCCCCGGGGGGGGCATTAACGGCTGACGAGCAGTACTTC.

The CDR3 bases are TGTGCCAGCCTTCGCGGCGGGACAGGGGTTCAGCCCCAGCATTTT. Translating gives CASLRGGTGVQPQHF. The chain employs TRBV6-5 and TRBJ1-5, with 10 bases matching TRBD1. V shed 8 bases and J 6 bases; nucleotides not matched to a gene: 10. CDR1 and CDR2 from the germline V gene are MNHEY and SVGAGI. The length of the CDR3 is 15 residues.

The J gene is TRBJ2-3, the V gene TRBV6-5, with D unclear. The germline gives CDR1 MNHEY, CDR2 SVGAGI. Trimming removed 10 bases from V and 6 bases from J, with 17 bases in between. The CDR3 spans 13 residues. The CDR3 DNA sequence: TGTGCCACCAGACCAGAACTATGGGATACGCAGTATTTT. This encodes CATRPELWDTQYF.

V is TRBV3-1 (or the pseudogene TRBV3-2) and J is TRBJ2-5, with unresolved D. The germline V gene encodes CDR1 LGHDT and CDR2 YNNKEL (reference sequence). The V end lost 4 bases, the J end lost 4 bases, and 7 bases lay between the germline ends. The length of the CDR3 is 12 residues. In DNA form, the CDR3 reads TGTGCCAGCAGCCCTTCGTCAGAGACCCAGTACTTC. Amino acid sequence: CASSPSSETQYF.

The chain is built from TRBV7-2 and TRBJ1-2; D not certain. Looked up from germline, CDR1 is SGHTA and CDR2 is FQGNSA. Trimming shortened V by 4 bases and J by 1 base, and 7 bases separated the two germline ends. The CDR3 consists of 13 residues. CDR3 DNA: TGTGCCAGCAGCTGGAACAGTAACTATGGCTACACCTTC. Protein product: CASSWNSNYGYTF.

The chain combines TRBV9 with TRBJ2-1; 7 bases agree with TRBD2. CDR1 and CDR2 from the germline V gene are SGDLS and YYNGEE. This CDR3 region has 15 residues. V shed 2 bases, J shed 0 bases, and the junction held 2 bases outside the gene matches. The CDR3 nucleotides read TGTGCCAGCAGCGTCGGACTAGTCTCCTACAATGAGCAGTTCTTC. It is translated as CASSVGLVSYNEQFF.

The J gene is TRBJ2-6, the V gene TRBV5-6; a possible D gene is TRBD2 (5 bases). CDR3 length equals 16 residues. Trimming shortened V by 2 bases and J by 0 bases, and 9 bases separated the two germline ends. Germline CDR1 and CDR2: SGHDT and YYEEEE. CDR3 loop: CASSFRGNSGANVLTF. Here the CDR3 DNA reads TGTGCCAGCAGCTTCCGGGGAAACTCTGGGGCCAACGTCCTGACTTTC.

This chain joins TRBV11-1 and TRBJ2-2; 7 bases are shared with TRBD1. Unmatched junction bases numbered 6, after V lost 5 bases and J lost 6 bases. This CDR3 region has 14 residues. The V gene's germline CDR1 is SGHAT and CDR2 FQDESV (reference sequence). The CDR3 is CASSTRQGAGELFF. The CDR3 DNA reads TGTGCCAGCAGCACCCGACAGGGAGCCGGGGAGCTGTTTTTT.

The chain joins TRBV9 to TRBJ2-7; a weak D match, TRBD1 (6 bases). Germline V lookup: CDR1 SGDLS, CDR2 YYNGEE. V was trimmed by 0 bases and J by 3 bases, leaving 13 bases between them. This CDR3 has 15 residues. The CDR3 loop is CASSVAGQSFYEQYF. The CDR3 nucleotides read TGTGCCAGCAGCGTAGCGGGACAAAGTTTCTACGAGCAGTACTTC.

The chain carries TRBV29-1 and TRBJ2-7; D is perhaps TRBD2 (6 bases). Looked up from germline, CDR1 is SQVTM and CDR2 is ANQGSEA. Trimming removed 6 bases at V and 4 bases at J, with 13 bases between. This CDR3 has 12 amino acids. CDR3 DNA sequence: TGCAGCGTCGCGACTAGTCCGTACGAGCAGTACTTC. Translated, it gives CSVATSPYEQYF.

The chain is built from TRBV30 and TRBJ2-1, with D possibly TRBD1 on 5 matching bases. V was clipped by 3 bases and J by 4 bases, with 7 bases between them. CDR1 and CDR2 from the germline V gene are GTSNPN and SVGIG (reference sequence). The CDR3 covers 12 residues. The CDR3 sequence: CAWSDSYNEQFF. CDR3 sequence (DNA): TGTGCCTGGAGCGACAGTTACAATGAGCAGTTCTTC.

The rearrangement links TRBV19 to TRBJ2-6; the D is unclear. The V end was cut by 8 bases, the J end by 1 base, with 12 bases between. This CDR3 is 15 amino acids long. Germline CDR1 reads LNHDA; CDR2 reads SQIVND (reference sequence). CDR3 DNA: TGTGCCAGTCATGCCGACTGGTCTGGGGCCAACGTCCTGACTTTC. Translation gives CASHADWSGANVLTF.

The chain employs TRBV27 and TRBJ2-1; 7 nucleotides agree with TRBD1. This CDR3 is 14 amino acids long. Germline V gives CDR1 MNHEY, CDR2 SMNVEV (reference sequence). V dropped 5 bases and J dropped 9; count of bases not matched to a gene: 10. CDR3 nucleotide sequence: TGTGCCAGCAGTGACGGACAGGTGACGAGTGAGCAGTTCTTC. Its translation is CASSDGQVTSEQFF.